This T cell receptor (beta chain) was captured in a study of human T cells and chemical hapten exposure. Study information: Diphenylcyclopropenone, dosed weekly to the scalp, was given to patients throughout the approximately 25-week study. Small pooled library volume differences chiefly drove per-sample TCR yield variation. Study-wide points: The count of PT1 expanded TCRs correlated positively with patch test score. DPC sensitization produced no change in TCRs with frequency above 1 in 1000.

This CDR3 spans 13 amino acids. From germline, CDR1 is SNHLY and CDR2 FYNNEI. V dropped 8 bases and J dropped 4 bases, with 11 bases sitting between them. MiXCR, applied by TCRdb to the RACE reads, yields one record per CDR3 protein. The sample lists 180,000 or so distinct CDR3 sequences; around 20% were seen once. A remark on this clonotype: The target antigen is unknown.

Time point described: patch test 1, 2 weeks after DPC sensitization. Regarding treatment: therapeutic diphenylcyclopropenone sensitization with weekly scalp DPC. The TCR comes from a woman in her 50s with alopecia areata. Some clones in this sample may be carry-over from other donors' samples. Sequencing was performed on whole blood, taken in connection with sensitization to the hapten diphenylcyclopropenone (DPC). This chain connects TRBV2 to TRBJ1-4, with D perhaps matching TRBD1 (5 bases). CDR3 protein: CASCRDLNEKLFF. CDR3 DNA sequence: TGTGCCAGCTGCCGGGACCTTAATGAAAAACTGTTTTTT.